This T cell receptor (beta chain) was identified in a study of spatial heterogeneity in lung cancer. Study overall: The study consistently detected more beta-chain than alpha-chain sequences. Every unique TCR and UMI combination, on average, appeared more than ten times in raw reads.

Stated time point: sample taken at primary tumor resection. Whole RNA, isolated from tumor, nontumor lung or frozen PBMC, was sequenced without prior sorting. There were 72 donors, all of them untreated patients with early-stage non-small cell lung cancer. TCR cDNA molecules were tagged individually, and each one carried a unique molecular identifier. TCRdb used MiXCR to reprocess the 5' RACE reads, holding one entry per CDR3 protein. The profile shows about 6,900 distinct CDR3 sequences, approximately 6% of them singletons. Comment on this clonotype: With the library built for alpha chains, this beta chain is off target and its frequency is not meaningful.

V lost 5 bases, J lost 0 bases, and 8 bases lay in between. The CDR3 totals 14 residues. CDR1 and CDR2 from the germline V gene are LGHDT and YNNKEL (reference sequence). This TCR was recovered from a female donor with early-stage non-small cell lung cancer. The sequences come from normal lung tissue next to the tumor, collected at surgery. The chain is built from TRBV3-1 and TRBJ1-5; D is unclear. CDR3 residues: CASSSGNSNQPQHF. For the CDR3, the DNA is TGTGCCAGCAGCTCGGGGAATAGCAATCAGCCCCAGCATTTT.